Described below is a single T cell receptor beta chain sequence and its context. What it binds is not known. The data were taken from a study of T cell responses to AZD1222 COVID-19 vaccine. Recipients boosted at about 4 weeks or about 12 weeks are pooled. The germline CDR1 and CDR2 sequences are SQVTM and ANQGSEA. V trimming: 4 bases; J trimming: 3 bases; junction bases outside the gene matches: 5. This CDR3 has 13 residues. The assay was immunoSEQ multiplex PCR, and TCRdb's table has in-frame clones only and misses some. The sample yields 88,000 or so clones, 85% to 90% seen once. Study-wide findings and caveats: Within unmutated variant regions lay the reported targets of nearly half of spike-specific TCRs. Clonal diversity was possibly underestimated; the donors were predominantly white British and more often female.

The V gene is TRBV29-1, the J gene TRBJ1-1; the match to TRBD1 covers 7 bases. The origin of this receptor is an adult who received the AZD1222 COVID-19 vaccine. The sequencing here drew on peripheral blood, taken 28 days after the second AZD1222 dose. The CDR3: CSVGEQGYTEAFF. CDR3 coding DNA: TGCAGCGTTGGAGAACAGGGGTACACTGAAGCTTTCTTT.